The T cell receptor (beta chain) under discussion was sequenced for a study of shared clonotypes between healthy human individuals. Overall study findings and caveats: A limitation of the genetic and exposure-history diversity represented arose from few donors.

Comment on this clone: The antigen is unknown.

Assay: immunoSEQ multiplex PCR; the TCRdb copy retains only in-frame clones and omits some. The data contain roughly 2 million clones, approximately 95% of them singletons. The V segment lost 4 bases and the J segment 6 bases; nucleotides outside the gene matches: 9. CDR3 length equals 15 residues. Germline lookup yields CDR1 MNHNY and CDR2 SVGAGI (reference sequence). This chain links TRBV6-6 with TRBJ1-3; TRBD1 matches at 7 bases. Sample: naive CD4+ T cells sorted from blood. Subset described: CD45RA+ positively selected. The source is a man aged 18 to 30 in good health. CDR3 amino acids: CASSFSTGPLNTIYF. CDR3 in DNA: TGTGCCAGCAGTTTTTCGACAGGGCCCTTAAACACCATATATTTT.